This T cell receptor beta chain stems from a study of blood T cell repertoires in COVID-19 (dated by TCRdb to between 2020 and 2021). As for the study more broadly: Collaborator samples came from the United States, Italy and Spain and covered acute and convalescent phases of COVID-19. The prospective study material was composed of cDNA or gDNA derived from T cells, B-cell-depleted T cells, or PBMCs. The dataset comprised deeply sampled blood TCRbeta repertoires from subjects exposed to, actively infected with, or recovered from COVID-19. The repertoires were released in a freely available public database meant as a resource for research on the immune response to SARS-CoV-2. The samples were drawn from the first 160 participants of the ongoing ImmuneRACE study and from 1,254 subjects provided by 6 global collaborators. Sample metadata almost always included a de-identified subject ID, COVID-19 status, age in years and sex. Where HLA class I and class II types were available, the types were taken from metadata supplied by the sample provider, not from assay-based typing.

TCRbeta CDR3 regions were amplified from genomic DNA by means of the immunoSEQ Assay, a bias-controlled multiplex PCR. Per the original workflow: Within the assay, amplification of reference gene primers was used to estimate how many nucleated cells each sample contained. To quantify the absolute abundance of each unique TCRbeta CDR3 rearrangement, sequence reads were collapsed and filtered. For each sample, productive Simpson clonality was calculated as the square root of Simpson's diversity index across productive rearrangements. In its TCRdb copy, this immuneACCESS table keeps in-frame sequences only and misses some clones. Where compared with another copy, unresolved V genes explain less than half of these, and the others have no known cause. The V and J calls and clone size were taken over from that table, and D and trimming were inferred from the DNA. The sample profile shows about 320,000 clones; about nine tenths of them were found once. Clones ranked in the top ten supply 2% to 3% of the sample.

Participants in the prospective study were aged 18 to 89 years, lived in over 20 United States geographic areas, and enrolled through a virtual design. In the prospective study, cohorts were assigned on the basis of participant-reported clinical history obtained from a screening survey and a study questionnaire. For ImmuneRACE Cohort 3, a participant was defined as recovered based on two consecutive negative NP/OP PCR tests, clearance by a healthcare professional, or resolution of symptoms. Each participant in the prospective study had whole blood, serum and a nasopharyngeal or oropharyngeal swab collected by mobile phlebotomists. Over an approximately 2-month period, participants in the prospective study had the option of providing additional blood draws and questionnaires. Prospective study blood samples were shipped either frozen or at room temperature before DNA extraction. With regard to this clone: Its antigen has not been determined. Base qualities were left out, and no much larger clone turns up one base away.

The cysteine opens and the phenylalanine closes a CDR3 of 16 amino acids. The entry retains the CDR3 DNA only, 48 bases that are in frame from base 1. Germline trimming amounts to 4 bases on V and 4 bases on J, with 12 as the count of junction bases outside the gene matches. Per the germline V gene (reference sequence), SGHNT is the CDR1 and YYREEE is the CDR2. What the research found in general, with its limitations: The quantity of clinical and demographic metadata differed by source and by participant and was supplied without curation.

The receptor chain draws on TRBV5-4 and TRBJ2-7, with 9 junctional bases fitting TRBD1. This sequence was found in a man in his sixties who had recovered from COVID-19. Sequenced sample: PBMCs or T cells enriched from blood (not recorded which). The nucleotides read TGTGCCAGCAGCCTGGAGTCACCGGGACAGGGTTACGAGCAGTACTTC. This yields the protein CASSLESPGQGYEQYF.